The clone carrying this T cell receptor (beta chain) was seen a handful of times. The sample comes from a study of response to subunit inactivated influenza vaccine. The CDR3 is made up of 14 amino acids. Per germline, CDR1 LNHDA and CDR2 SQIVND (reference sequence). V trimming: 9 bases; J trimming: 14 bases; junction bases outside the gene matches: 15. TCRdb fed the RT-PCR reads into MiXCR, producing one record per CDR3 protein. In the table there are under 850,000 distinct CDR3 sequences, approximately 17% of which are singletons. The material sequenced was PBMCs from blood, taken more than 4 days after vaccination. The clonotype comes from a man between 45 and 60 years old who received an inactivated influenza vaccine. V gene TRBV19 combines with J gene TRBJ1-6, with TRBD1 matching 8 bases. CDR3 DNA sequence: TGTGCCAGCACCTTGACAGGGGTCGGGGAAGCCCTCCACTTT. Translation gives CASTLTGVGEALHF.